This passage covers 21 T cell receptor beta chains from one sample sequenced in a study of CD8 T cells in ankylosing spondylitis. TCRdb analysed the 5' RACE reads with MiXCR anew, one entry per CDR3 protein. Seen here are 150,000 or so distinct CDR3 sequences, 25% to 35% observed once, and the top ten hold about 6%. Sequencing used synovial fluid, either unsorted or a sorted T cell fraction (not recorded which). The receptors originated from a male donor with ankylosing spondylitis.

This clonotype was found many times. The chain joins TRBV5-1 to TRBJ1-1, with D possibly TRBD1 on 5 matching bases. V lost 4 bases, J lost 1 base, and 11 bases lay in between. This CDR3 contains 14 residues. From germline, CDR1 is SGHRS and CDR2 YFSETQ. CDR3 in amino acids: CASSELTANTEAFF. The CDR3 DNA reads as TGCGCCAGCAGCGAATTGACAGCGAACACTGAAGCTTTCTTT.

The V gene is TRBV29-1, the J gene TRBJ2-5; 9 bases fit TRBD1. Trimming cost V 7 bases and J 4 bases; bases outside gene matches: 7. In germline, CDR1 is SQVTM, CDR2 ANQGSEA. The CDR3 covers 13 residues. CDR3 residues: CSGQGGAGETQYF. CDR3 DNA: TGCAGCGGACAGGGGGGTGCGGGAGAGACCCAGTACTTC. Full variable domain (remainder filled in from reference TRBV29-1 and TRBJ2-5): SAVISQKPSRDICQRGTSLTIQCQVDSQVTMMFWYRQQPGQSLTLIATANQGSEATYESGFVIDKFPISRPNLTFSTLTVSNMSPEDSSIYLCSGQGGAGETQYFGPGTRLLVL.

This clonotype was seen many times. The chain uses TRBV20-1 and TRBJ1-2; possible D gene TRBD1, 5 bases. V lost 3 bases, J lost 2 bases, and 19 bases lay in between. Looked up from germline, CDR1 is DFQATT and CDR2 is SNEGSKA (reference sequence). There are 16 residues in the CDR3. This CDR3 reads CSARSPRLTANYGYTF. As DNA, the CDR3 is TGCAGTGCTAGGAGTCCACGACTGACAGCGAACTATGGCTACACCTTC.

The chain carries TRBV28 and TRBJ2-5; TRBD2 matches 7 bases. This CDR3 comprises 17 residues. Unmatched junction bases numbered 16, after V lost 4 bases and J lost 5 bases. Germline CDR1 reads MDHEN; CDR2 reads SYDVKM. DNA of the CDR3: TGTGCCAGCAGTTCACCCCTGGGGGGGGTGGACGGGGAGACCCAGTACTTC. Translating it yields CASSSPLGGVDGETQYF.

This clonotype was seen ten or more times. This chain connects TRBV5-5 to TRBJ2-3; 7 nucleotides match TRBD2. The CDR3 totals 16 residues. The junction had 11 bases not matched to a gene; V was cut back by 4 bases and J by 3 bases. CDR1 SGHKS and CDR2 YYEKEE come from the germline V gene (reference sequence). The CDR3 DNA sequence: TGTGCCAGCAGCCCCTTACCGGGCGGGGGTACAGATACGCAGTATTTT. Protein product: CASSPLPGGGTDTQYF.

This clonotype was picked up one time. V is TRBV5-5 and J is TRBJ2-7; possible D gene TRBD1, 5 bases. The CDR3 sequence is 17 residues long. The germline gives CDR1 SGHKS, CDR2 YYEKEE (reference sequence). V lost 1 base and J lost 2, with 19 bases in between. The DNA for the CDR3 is TGTGCCAGCAGCTTGAGTGGTTCGGCAGGGTATACCTACGAGCAGTACTTC. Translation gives CASSLSGSAGYTYEQYF.

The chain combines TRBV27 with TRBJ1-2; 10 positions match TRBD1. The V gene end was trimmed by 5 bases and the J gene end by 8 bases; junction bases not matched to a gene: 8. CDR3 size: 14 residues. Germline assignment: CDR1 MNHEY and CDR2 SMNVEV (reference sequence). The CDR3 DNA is TGTGCCAGCAGTCCCCGACAGGGGGCGAGGGGCTACACCTTC. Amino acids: CASSPRQGARGYTF.

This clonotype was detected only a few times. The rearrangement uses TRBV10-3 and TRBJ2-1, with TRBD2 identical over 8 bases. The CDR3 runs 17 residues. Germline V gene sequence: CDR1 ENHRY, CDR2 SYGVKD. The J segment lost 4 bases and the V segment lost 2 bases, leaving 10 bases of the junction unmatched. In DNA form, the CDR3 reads TGTGCCATCAGTGAGAGGCCGGGGGGGGTTGGTTACAATGAGCAGTTCTTC. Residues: CAISERPGGVGYNEQFF.

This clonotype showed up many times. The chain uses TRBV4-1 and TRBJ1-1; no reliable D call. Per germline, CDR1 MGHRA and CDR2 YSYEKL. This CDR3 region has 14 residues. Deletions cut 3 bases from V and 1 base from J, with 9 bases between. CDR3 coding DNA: TGCGCCAGCAGCCAGGGCCCCCAGAACACTGAAGCTTTCTTT. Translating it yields CASSQGPQNTEAFF.

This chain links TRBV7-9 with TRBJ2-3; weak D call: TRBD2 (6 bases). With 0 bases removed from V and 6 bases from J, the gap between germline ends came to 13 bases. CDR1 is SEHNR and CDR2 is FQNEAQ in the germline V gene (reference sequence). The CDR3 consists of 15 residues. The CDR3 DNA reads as TGTGCCAGCAGCTTAGCGACGGCGGGGCTGGATACGCAGTATTTT. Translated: CASSLATAGLDTQYF.

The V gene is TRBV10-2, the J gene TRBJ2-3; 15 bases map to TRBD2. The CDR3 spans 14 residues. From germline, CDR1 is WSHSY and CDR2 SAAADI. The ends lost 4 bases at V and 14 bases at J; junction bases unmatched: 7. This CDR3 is CASSADPGLAGGYF. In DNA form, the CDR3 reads TGCGCCAGCAGTGCAGATCCGGGACTAGCGGGAGGGTATTTT.

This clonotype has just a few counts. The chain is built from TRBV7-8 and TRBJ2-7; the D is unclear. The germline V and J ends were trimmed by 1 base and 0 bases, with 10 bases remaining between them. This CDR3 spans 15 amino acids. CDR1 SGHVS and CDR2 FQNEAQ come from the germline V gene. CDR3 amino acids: CASSLDRSASYEQYF. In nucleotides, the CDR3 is TGTGCCAGCAGCTTAGATAGATCCGCCTCCTACGAGCAGTACTTC.

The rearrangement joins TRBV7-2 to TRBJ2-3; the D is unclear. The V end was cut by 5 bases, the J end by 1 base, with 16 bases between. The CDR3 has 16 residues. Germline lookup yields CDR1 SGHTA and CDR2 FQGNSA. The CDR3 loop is CASSLMWAQGTDTQYF. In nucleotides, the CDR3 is TGTGCCAGCAGCCTCATGTGGGCGCAAGGCACAGATACGCAGTATTTT.

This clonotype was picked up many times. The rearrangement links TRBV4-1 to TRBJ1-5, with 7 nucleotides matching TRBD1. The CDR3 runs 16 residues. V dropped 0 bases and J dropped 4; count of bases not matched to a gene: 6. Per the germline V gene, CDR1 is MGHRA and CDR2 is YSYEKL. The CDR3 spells CASSQDLAGQNQPQHF. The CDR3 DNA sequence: TGCGCCAGCAGCCAAGATCTTGCGGGACAGAATCAGCCCCAGCATTTT.

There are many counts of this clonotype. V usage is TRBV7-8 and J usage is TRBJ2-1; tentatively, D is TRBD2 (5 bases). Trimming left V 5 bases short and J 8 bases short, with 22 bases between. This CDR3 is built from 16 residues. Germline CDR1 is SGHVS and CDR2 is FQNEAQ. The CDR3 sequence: CASSTTTSESLHEQFF. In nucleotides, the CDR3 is TGTGCCAGCAGCACTACAACTAGTGAGTCGCTCCATGAGCAGTTCTTC. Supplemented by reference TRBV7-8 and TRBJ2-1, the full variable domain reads GAGVSQSPRYKVAKRGQDVALRCDPISGHVSLFWYQQALGQGPEFLTYFQNEAQLDKSGLPSDRFFAERPEGSVSTLKIQRTQQEDSAVYLCASSTTTSESLHEQFFGPGTRLTVL.

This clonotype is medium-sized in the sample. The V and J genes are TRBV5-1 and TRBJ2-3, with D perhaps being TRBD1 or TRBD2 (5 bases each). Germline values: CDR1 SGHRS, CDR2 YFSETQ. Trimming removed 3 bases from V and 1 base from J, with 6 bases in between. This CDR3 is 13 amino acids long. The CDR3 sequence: CASSWDGTDTQYF. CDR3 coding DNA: TGCGCCAGCAGCTGGGACGGCACAGATACGCAGTATTTT.

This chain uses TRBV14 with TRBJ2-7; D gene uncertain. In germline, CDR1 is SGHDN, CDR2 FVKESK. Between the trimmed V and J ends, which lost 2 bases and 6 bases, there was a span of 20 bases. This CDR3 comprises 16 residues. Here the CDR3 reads CASSQSVIPSGLEQYF. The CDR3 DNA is TGTGCCAGCAGCCAAAGCGTGATTCCCTCGGGTCTCGAGCAGTACTTC.

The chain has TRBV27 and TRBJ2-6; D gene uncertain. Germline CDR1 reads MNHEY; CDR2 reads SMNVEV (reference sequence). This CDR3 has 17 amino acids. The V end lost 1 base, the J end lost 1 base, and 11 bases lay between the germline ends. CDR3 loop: CASSLLTSISGANVLTF. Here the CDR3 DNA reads TGTGCCAGCAGTTTATTGACTTCAATATCTGGGGCCAACGTCCTGACTTTC.

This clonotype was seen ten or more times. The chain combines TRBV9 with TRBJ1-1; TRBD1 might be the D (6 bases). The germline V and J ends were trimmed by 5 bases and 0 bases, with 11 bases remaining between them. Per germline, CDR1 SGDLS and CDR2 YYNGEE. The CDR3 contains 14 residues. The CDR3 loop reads CASRRDNMNTEAFF. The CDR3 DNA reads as TGTGCCAGCAGGCGGGACAACATGAACACTGAAGCTTTCTTT.

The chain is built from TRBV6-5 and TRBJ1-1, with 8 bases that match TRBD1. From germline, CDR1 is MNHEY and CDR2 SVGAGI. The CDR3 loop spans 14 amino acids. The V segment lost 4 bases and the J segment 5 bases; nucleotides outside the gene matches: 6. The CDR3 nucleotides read TGTGCCAGCAGTTTCGGACAGGGCGGGACTGAAGCTTTCTTT. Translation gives CASSFGQGGTEAFF.

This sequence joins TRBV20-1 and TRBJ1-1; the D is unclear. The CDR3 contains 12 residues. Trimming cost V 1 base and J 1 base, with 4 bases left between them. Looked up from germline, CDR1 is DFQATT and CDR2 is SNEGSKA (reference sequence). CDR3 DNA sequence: TGCAGTGCTAGAGTGTCGAACACTGAAGCTTTCTTT. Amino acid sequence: CSARVSNTEAFF.